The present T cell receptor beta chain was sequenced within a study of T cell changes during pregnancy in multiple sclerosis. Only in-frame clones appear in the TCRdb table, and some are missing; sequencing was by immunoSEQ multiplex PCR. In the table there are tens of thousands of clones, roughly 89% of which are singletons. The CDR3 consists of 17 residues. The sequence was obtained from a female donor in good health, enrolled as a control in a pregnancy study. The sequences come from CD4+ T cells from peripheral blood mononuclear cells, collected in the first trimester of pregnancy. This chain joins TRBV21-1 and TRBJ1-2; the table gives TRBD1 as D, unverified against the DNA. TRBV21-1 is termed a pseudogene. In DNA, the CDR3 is TGTGCCAGCATCCACAGGGGAAAAGACGAAGGTAACTATGGCTACACCTTC. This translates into CASIHRGKDEGNYGYTF.